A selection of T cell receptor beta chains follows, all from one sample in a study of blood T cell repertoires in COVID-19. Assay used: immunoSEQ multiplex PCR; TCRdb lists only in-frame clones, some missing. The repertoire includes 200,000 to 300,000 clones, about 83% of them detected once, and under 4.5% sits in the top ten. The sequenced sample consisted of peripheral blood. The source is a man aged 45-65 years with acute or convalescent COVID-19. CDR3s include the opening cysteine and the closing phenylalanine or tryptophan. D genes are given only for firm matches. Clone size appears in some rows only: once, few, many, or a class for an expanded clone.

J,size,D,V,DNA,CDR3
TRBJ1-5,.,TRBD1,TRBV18,TGTGCCAGCTCACCGCAGGGGGCGAGGGATCAGCCCCAGCATTTT,CASSPQGARDQPQHF
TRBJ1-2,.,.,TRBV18,TGTGCCAGCTCACCACCGGCGGGAGGCTACACCTTC,CASSPPAGGYTF
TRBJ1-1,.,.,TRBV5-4,TGTGCCAGCAGCTTGCAGGAAGGAACTGAAGCTTTCTTT,CASSLQEGTEAFF
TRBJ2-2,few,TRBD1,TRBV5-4,TGTGCCAGCAGCTTGGGGGACAGACCCACCGGGGAGCTGTTTTTT,CASSLGDRPTGELFF
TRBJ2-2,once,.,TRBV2,TGTGCCAGCAGTTATAGCGGAAGCACCGGGGAGCTGTTTTTT,CASSYSGSTGELFF
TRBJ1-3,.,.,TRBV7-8,TGTGCCAGCAGTCCCAGGGGAAACACCATATATTTT,CASSPRGNTIYF
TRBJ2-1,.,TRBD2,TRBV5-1,TGCGCCAGCAGCTCAAGCGGGAGAGTCAATGAGCAGTTCTTC,CASSSSGRVNEQFF
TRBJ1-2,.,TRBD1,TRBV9,TGTGCCAGCAGCCCTCTGTCCGGGGACAGCTATGGCTACACCTTC,CASSPLSGDSYGYTF
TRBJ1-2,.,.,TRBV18,TGTGCCAGCTCACCAGAGGTTCGGTATGGCTACACCTTC,CASSPEVRYGYTF
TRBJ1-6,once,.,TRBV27,TGTGCCAGCAGTTTCGGGGGGGGGAGATCACCCCTCCACTTT,CASSFGGGRSPLHF
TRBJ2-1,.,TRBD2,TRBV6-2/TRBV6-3,TGTGCCAGCAGTTTTTCCGGGACTAGCAGATGGAATGAGCAGTTCTTC,CASSFSGTSRWNEQFF
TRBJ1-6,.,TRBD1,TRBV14,TGTGCCAGCTCAAGGGGACAGGTCCCGGTATCACCCCTCCACTTT,CASSRGQVPVSPLHF
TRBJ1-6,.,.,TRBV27,TGTGCCAGCAGATTATCTTTTAACTCCTATAATTCACCCCTCCACTTT,CASRLSFNSYNSPLHF
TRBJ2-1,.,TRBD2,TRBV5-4,TGTGCCAGCAGCTTACCCGGGACTAGGTTCCATGAGCAGTTCTTC,CASSLPGTRFHEQFF